This TCR beta chain stems from a study of shared clonotypes between healthy human individuals. Study conclusions and caveats: Four donors shared approximately 5% of their naive CD4 clonotypes.

Naive-designated CD8 cells lacked CD45RO, were positively enriched for CCR7, and omitted terminally differentiated effector memory CD45RA+ cells. Profiled with immunoSEQ multiplex PCR; TCRdb holds only in-frame clones, not every one. The sample has hundreds of thousands of clones, 90% to 95% seen once. The CDR3 length is 12 residues. V was cut by 10 bases and J by 2 bases, with 11 bases left in between. Per germline, CDR1 MNHEY and CDR2 SVGAGI. With regard to this clone: Its antigen is undetermined.

The sample was naive CD8+ T cells sorted from blood. This chain uses TRBV6-5 with TRBJ1-1; D gene unclear. The receptor comes from a woman aged 25 to 39 in good health. The CDR3 DNA follows: TGTGCCACCGCCCTAGACAACACTGAAGCTTTCTTT. Protein product: CATALDNTEAFF.